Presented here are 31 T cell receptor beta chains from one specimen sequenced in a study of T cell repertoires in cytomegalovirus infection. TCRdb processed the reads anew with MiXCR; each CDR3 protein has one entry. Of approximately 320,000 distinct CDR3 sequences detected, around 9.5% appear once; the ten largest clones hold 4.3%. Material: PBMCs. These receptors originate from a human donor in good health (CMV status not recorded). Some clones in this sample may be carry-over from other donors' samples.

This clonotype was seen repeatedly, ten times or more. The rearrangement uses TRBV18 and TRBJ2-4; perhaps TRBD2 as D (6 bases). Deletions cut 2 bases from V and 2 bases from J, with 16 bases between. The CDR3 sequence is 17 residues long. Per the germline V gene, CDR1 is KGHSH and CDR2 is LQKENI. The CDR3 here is CASSPYGDSSSKNIQYF. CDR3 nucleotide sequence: TGTGCCAGCTCACCATACGGGGACTCTAGCTCCAAAAACATTCAGTACTTC.

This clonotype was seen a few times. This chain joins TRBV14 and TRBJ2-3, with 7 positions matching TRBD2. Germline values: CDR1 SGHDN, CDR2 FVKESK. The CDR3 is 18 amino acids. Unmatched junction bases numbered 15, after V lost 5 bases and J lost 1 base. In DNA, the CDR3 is TGTGCCAGCAGCTTTCTCCGGGGGGAAGCGGGACGCACAGATACGCAGTATTTT. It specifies CASSFLRGEAGRTDTQYF.

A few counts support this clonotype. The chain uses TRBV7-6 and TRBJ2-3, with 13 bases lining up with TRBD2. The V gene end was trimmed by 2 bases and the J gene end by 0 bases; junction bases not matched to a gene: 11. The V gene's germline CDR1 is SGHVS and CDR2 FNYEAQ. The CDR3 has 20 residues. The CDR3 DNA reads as TGTGCCAGCAGCTTACTGGGTAGGACTAGCGGGAGAGCTAGCACAGATACGCAGTATTTT. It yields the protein CASSLLGRTSGRASTDTQYF.

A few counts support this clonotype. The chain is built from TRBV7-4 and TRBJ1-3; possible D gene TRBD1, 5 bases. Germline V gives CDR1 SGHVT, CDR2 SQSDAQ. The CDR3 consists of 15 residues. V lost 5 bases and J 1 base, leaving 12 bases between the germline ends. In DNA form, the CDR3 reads TGTGCCAGCAGCCCGGGGGGGGGGTCTGGAAACACCATATATTTT. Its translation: CASSPGGGSGNTIYF.

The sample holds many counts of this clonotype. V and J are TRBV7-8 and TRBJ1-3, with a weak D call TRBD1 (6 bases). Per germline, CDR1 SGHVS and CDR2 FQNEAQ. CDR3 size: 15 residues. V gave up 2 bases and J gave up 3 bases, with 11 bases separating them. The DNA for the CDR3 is TGTGCCAGCAGCTTAAGTGGACAGTTTGGAAACACCATATATTTT. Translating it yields CASSLSGQFGNTIYF.

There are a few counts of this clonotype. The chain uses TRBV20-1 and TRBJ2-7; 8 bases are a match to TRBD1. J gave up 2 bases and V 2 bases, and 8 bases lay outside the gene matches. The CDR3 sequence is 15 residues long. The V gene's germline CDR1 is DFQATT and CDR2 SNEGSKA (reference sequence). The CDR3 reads CSARYRTGRTYEQYF. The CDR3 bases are TGCAGTGCTAGATACAGGACAGGGCGGACCTACGAGCAGTACTTC.

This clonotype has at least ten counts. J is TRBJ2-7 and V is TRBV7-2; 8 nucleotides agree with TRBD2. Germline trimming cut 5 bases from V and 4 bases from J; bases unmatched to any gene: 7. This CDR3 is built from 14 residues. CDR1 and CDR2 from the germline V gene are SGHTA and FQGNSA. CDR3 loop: CASSQGLGEYEQYF. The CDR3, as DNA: TGTGCCAGCAGCCAGGGACTAGGGGAATACGAGCAGTACTTC.

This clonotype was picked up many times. CDR3 sequence reads: CASSLVREVAKNIQYF. CDR3 coding DNA: TGTGCCAGCAGCTTAGTCAGGGAAGTAGCCAAAAACATTCAGTACTTC. This chain links TRBV7-2 with TRBJ2-4, with TRBD1 as a possible D gene (5 bases). The CDR3 contains 16 residues. Germline V gene lookup returns CDR1 SGHTA and CDR2 FQGNSA. V gave up 1 base and J gave up 0 bases, with 10 bases separating them. Filled out from reference TRBV7-2 and TRBJ2-4, the complete variable domain reads GAGVSQSPSNKVTEKGKDVELRCDPISGHTALYWYRQSLGQGLEFLIYFQGNSAPDKSGLPSDRFSAERTGGSVSTLTIQRTQQEDSAVYLCASSLVREVAKNIQYFGAGTRLSVL.

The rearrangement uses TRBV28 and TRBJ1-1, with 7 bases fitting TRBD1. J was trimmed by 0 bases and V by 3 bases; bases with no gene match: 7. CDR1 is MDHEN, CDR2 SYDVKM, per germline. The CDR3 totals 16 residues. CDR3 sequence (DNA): TGTGCCAGCAGTTTCGGGACAGCTACTATGAACACTGAAGCTTTCTTT. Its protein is CASSFGTATMNTEAFF.

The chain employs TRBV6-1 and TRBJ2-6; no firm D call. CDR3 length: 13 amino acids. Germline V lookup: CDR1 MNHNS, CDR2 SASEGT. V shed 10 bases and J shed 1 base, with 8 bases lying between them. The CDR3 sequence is CATSESGANVLTF. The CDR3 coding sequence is TGTGCCACCTCAGAATCTGGGGCCAACGTCCTGACTTTC.

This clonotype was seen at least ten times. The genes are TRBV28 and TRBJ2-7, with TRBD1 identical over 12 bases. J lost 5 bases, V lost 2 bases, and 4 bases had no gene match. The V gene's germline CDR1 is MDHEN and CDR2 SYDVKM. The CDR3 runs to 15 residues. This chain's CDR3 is CASSLRGQGAHEQYF. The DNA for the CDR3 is TGTGCCAGCAGTTTAAGGGGACAGGGGGCCCACGAGCAGTACTTC.

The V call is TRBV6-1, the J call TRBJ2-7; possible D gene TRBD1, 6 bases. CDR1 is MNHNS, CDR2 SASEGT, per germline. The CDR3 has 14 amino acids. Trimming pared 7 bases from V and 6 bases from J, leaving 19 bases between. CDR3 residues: CASTGHPGVLEQYF. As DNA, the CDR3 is TGTGCCAGCACGGGACACCCCGGGGTGCTCGAGCAGTACTTC.

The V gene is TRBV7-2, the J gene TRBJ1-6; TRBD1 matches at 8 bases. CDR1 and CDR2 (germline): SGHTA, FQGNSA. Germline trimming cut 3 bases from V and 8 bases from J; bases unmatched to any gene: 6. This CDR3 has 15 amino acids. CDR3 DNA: TGTGCCAGCAGCTTTGGCAGGGGGCTAGATTCACCCCTCCACTTT. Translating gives CASSFGRGLDSPLHF. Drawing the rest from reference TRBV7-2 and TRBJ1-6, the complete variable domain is GAGVSQSPSNKVTEKGKDVELRCDPISGHTALYWYRQSLGQGLEFLIYFQGNSAPDKSGLPSDRFSAERTGGSVSTLTIQRTQQEDSAVYLCASSFGRGLDSPLHFGNGTRLTVT.

The CDR3 loop is CASSPPGLAGQETQYF. The CDR3 DNA is TGTGCCAGCAGTCCTCCTGGACTAGCGGGACAAGAGACCCAGTACTTC. V is TRBV7-9 and J is TRBJ2-5; 12 bases map to TRBD2. Germline lookup yields CDR1 SEHNR and CDR2 FQNEAQ (reference sequence). The CDR3 runs to 16 residues. V was pared by 6 bases and J by 2 bases, with 7 bases of the junction left unmatched.

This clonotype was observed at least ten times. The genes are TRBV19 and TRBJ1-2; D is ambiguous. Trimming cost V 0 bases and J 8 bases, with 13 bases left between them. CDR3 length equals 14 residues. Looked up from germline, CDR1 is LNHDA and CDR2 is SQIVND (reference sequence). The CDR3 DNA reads TGTGCCAGTAGTATAGACCCACACAAGGGCGGCTACACCTTC. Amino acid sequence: CASSIDPHKGGYTF.

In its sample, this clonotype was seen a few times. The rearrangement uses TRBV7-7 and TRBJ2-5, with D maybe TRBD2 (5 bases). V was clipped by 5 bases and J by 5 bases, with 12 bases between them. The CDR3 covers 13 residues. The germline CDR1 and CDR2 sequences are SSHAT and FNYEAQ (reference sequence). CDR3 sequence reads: CASSQTTLETQYF. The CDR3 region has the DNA TGTGCCAGCAGCCAGACTACCCTGGAGACCCAGTACTTC. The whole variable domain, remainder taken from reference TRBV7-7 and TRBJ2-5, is GAGVSQSPRYKVTKRGQDVTLRCDPISSHATLYWYQQALGQGPEFLTYFNYEAQPDKSGLPSDRFSAERPEGSISTLTIQRTEQRDSAMYRCASSQTTLETQYFGPGTRLLVL.

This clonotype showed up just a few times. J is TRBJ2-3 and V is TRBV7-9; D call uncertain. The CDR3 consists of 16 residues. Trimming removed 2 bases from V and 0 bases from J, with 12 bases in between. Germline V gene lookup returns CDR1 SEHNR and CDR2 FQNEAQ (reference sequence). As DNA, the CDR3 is TGTGCCAGCAGCTTATTTGGCAGGATTAGCACAGATACGCAGTATTTT. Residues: CASSLFGRISTDTQYF.

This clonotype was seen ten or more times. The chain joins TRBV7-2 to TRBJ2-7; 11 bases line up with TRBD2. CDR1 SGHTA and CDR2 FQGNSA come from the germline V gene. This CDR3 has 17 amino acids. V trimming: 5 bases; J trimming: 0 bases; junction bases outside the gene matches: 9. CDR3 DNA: TGTGCCAGCAGCCTTTACTGGACTAGCGGGCTCTCCTACGAGCAGTACTTC. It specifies CASSLYWTSGLSYEQYF.

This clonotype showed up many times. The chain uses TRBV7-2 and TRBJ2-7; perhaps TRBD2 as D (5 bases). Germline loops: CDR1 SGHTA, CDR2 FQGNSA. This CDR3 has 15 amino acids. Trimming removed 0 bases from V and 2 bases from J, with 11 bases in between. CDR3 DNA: TGTGCCAGCAGCTTAGCTGCGGGCCCGACCTACGAGCAGTACTTC. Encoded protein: CASSLAAGPTYEQYF.

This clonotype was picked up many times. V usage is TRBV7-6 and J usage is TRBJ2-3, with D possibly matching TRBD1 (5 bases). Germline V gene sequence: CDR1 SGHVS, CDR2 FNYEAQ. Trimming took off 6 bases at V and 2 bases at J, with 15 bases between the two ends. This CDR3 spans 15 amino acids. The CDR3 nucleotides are TGTGCCAGCAGTCCGTCAGGGCCTCCCACAGATACGCAGTATTTT. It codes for CASSPSGPPTDTQYF.

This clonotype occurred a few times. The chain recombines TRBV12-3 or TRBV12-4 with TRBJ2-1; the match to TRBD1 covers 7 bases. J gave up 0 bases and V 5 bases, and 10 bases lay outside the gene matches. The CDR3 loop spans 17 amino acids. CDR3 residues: CASSPPDRESSYNEQFF. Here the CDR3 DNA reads TGTGCCAGCAGTCCCCCAGACAGGGAAAGCTCCTACAATGAGCAGTTCTTC.

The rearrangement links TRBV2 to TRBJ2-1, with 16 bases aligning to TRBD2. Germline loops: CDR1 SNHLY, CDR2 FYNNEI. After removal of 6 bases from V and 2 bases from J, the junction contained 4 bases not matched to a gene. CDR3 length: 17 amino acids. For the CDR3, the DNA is TGTGCCAGCAGGGCGGGACTAGCGGGAGGGCCCTACAATGAGCAGTTCTTC. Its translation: CASRAGLAGGPYNEQFF.

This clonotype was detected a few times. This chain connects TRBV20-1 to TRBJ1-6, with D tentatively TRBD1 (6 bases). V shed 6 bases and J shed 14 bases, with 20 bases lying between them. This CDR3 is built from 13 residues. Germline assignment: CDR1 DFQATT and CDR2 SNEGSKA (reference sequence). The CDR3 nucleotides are TGCAGTGCCTCCCGGGGGGGCGGATCATCCCTCCACTTT. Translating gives CSASRGGGSSLHF.

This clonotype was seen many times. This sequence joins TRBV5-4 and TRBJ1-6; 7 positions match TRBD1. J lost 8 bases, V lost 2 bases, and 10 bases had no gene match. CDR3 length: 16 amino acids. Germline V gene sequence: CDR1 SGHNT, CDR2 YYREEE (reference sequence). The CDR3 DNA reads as TGTGCCAGCAGCTTTAGCCCGACAGGGAGACATTCACCCCTCCACTTT. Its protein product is CASSFSPTGRHSPLHF.

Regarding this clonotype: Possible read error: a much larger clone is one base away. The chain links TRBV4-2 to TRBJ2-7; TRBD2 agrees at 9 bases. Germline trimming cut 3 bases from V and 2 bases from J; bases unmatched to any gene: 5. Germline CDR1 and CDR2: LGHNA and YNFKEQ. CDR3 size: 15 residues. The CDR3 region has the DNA TGTGCCAGCAGCCAGACCGGGACTAGCCCCTACGAGCAGTACTTC. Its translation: CASSQTGTSPYEQYF.

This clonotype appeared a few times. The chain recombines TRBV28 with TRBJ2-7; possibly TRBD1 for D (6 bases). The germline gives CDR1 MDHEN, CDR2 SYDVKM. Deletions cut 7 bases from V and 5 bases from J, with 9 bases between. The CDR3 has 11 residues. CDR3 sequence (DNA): TGTGCCAGCACACAGGGTCACGAGCAGTACTTC. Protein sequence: CASTQGHEQYF.

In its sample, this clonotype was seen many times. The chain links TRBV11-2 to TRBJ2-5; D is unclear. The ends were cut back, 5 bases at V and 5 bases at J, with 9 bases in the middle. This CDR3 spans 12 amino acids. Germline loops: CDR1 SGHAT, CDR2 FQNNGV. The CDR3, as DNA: TGTGCCAGCAGCCCCCACGGGGAGACCCAGTACTTC. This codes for CASSPHGETQYF.

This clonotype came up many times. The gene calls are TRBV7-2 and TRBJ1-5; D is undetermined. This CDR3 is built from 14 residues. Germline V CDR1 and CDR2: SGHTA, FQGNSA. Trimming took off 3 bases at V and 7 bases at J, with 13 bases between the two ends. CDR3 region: CASSFSGLAQPQHF. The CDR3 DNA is TGTGCCAGCAGCTTTTCTGGTCTCGCCCAGCCCCAGCATTTT.

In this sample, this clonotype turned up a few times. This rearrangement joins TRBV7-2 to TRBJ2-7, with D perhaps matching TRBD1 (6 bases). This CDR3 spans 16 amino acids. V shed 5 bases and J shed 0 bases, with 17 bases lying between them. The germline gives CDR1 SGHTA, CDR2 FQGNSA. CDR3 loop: CASSAQGGGSSYEQYF. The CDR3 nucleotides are TGTGCCAGCAGCGCACAGGGTGGGGGTAGCTCCTACGAGCAGTACTTC.

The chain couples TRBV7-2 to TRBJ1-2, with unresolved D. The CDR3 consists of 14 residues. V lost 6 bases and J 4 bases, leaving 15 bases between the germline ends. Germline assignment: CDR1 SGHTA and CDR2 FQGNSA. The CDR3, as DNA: TGTGCCAGCAGTCCCTCGGCGGCTTCCTATGGCTACACCTTC. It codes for CASSPSAASYGYTF. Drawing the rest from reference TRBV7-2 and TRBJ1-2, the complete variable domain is GAGVSQSPSNKVTEKGKDVELRCDPISGHTALYWYRQSLGQGLEFLIYFQGNSAPDKSGLPSDRFSAERTGGSVSTLTIQRTQQEDSAVYLCASSPSAASYGYTFGSGTRLTVV.

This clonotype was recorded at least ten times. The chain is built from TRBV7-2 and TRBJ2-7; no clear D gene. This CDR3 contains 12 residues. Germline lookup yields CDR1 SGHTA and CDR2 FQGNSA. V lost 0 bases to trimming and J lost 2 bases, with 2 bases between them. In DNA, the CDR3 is TGTGCCAGCAGCTTAGCTCCCTACGAGCAGTACTTC. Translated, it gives CASSLAPYEQYF.